This T cell receptor beta chain was found in a study of blood T cell repertoires in COVID-19. Turning to the study itself: The United States, Italy and Spain supplied acute and convalescent COVID-19 samples.

While infection was still active, Seattle patients were enrolled and then followed longitudinally. As handled by the study authors: How many nucleated cells were present was estimated from reference gene primer amplification. Data came from immunoSEQ multiplex PCR; TCRdb stores just in-frame clones and leaves some out. The V and J calls and clone size come from that table; D and trimming were worked out from the DNA. Seen here are roughly 210,000 clones, around four fifths observed once, and the top ten hold more than 9%. This TCR was recovered from a woman older than 75 with COVID-19, enrolled during active disease. Sequencing was carried out using peripheral blood.

The chain's CDR3 is CASSPTSGTKTTGELFF. CDR3 in DNA: TGTGCCAGCAGTCCAACGTCCGGGACAAAGACCACCGGGGAGCTGTTTTTT. The chain employs TRBV6-2 or TRBV6-3 and TRBJ2-2, with D possibly being TRBD1 (6 bases). From germline, CDR1 is MNHEY and CDR2 SVGEGT. V lost 5 bases and J 4 bases, leaving 20 bases between the germline ends. The CDR3 has 17 amino acids.